Following are 3 T cell receptor beta chains from one sample sequenced in a study of T cell responses to AZD1222 COVID-19 vaccine. Profiled with immunoSEQ multiplex PCR; TCRdb holds only in-frame clones, not every one. The profile shows over 150,000 clones, around 90% of them singletons. The sample was peripheral blood, taken on day 0 of AZD1222 vaccination. The receptors were sampled from an adult in good health.

The chain is built from TRBV18 and TRBJ1-2, with unresolved D. Trimming shortened V by 4 bases and J by 8 bases, and 17 bases separated the two germline ends. The CDR3 loop spans 14 amino acids. Germline V gene sequence: CDR1 KGHSH, CDR2 LQKENI. The CDR3, as DNA: TGTGCCAGCTCACTGTTGGATCAGACTCACGGCTACACCTTC. As protein: CASSLLDQTHGYTF.

V is TRBV5-1 and J is TRBJ2-5; D is unclear. With 0 bases removed from V and 7 bases from J, the gap between germline ends came to 10 bases. CDR1 SGHRS and CDR2 YFSETQ come from the germline V gene. The CDR3 is 13 amino acids. In nucleotides, the CDR3 is TGCGCCAGCAGCTTGGGCCGTGGAGCGACCCAGTACTTC. Protein: CASSLGRGATQYF.

The CDR3 DNA sequence: TGTGCCAGCAGCCCCCGGGGCAGGGTGAACACTGAAGCTTTCTTT. Translating it yields CASSPRGRVNTEAFF. The chain uses TRBV9 and TRBJ1-1; D possibly corresponds to TRBD1 (5 bases). Trimming removed 4 bases at V and 0 bases at J, with 13 bases between. The CDR3 extends over 15 amino acids. CDR1 is SGDLS and CDR2 is YYNGEE in the germline V gene.